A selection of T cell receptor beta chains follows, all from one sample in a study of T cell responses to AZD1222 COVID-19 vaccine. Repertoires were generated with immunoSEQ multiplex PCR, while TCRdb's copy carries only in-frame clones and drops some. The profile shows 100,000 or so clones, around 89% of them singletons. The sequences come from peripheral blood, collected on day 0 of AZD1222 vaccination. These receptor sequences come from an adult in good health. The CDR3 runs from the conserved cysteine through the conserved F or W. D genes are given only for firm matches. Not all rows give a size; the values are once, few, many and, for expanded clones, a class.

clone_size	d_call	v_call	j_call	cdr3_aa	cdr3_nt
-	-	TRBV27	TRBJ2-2	CASSFPGQVPGELFF	TGTGCCAGCAGTTTTCCAGGGCAAGTTCCCGGGGAGCTGTTTTTT
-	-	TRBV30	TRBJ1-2	CAWRNIPNYGYTF	TGTGCCTGGAGAAACATACCTAACTATGGCTACACCTTC
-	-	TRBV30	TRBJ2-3	CAWKTQAADTQYF	TGTGCCTGGAAGACCCAGGCAGCAGATACGCAGTATTTT
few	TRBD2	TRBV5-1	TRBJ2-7	CASSPTGLGAGGRGYEQYF	TGCGCCAGCAGCCCCACAGGGTTGGGAGCGGGAGGTAGGGGCTACGAGCAGTACTTC
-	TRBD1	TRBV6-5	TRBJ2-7	CASSYSGTGGYEQYF	TGTGCCAGCAGTTACTCTGGGACAGGGGGCTACGAGCAGTACTTC
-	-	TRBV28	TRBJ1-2	CASSLLTLPKLF	TGTGCCAGCAGTTTATTAACCCTACCTAAGCTTTTC
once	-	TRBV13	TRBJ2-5	CASSLGWQYRETQYF	TGTGCCAGCAGCTTAGGTTGGCAGTACCGGGAGACCCAGTACTTC
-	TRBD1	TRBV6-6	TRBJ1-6	CASSPGQGGTYNSPLHF	TGTGCCAGCAGTCCGGGACAGGGGGGTACCTATAATTCACCCCTCCACTTT
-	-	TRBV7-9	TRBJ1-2	CASRQEASAYGYTF	TGTGCCAGCAGACAGGAGGCCTCCGCCTATGGCTACACCTTC
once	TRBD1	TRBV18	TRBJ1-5	CASSPTGQGNGQPQHF	TGTGCCAGCTCACCTACGGGACAGGGTAATGGTCAGCCCCAGCATTTT
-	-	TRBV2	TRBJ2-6	CASSDQRVFSGANVLTF	TGTGCCAGCAGTGACCAGCGGGTGTTCTCTGGGGCCAACGTCCTGACTTTC
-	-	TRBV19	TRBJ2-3	CASRPEGTASTDTQYF	TGTGCCAGTAGGCCCGAAGGCACCGCTAGCACAGATACGCAGTATTTT
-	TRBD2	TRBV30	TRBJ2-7	CAWEAGGLEQYF	TGTGCCTGGGAGGCGGGGGGGCTCGAGCAGTACTTC
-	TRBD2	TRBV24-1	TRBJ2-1	CATSPPWGGRMINEQFF	TGTGCCACCAGTCCCCCTTGGGGCGGGAGGATGATCAATGAGCAGTTCTTC
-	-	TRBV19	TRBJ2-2	CASTFTGETGELFF	TGTGCCAGTACTTTTACGGGAGAGACCGGGGAGCTGTTTTTT
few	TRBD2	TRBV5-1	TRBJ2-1	CASSLVGGEGEQFF	TGCGCCAGCAGCTTGGTGGGCGGGGAGGGTGAGCAGTTCTTC
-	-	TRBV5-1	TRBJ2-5	CASSLFGQSQETQYF	TGCGCCAGCAGCTTGTTTGGACAGTCCCAAGAGACCCAGTACTTC
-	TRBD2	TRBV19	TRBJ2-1	CASSITGTSGSYYNEQFF	TGTGCCAGTAGTATTACCGGGACTAGCGGGAGCTACTACAATGAGCAGTTCTTC
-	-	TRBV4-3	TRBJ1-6	CASSLGDSPLHF	TGCGCCAGCAGCCTCGGGGATTCACCCCTCCACTTT
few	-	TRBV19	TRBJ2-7	CASSGGTLDEQYF	TGTGCCAGTAGTGGGGGGACTTTAGACGAGCAGTACTTC
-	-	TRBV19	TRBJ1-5	CASSREGGHNQPQHF	TGTGCCAGTAGTAGGGAGGGGGGCCACAATCAGCCCCAGCATTTT
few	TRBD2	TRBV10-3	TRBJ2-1	CAIRTSGSGAEQFF	TGTGCCATCAGGACTAGCGGGAGCGGCGCTGAGCAGTTCTTC
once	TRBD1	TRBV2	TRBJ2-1	CASIKDRANNEQFF	TGTGCCAGCATAAAGGACAGGGCAAACAATGAGCAGTTCTTC
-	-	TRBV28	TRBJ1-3	CASSSLGSPTGNTIYF	TGTGCCAGCAGTTCACTAGGTTCTCCCACTGGAAACACCATATATTTT
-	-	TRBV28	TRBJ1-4	CASSFTPALKLFF	TGTGCCAGCAGTTTTACACCCGCCTTAAAACTGTTTTTT
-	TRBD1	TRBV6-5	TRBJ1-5	CASSFGQGDQPQHF	TGTGCCAGCAGCTTTGGACAGGGAGATCAGCCCCAGCATTTT
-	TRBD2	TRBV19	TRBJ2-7	CASSPPTSGIHYEQYF	TGTGCCAGTAGCCCTCCGACTAGCGGGATTCACTACGAGCAGTACTTC
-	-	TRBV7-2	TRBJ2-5	CASSSRLDVETQYF	TGTGCCAGCAGCTCCCGACTAGATGTTGAGACCCAGTACTTC
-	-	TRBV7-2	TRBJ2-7	CASSVGTSYEQYF	TGTGCCAGCAGCGTTGGGACATCCTACGAGCAGTACTTC
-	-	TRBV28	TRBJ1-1	CASSTENTEAFF	TGTGCCAGCTCGACGGAGAACACTGAAGCTTTCTTT
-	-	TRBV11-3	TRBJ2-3	CASSQSDTQYF	TGTGCCAGCAGCCAATCAGATACGCAGTATTTT
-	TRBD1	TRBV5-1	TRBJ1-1	CASSGSGRGGHEAFF	TGCGCCAGCAGCGGATCAGGCAGGGGGGGACATGAAGCTTTCTTT
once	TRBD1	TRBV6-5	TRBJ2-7	CASRPTGTVPYEQYF	TGTGCCAGCAGGCCGACCGGGACAGTGCCCTACGAGCAGTACTTC
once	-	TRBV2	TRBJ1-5	CASTGGGSNQPQHF	TGTGCCAGCACCGGCGGGGGAAGTAATCAGCCCCAGCATTTT
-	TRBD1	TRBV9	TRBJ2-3	CASSVAVGTGYTQYF	TGTGCCAGCAGCGTAGCAGTTGGGACAGGCTATACGCAGTATTTT
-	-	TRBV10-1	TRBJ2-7	CASRLHYEQYF	TGCGCCAGCAGACTTCACTACGAGCAGTACTTC
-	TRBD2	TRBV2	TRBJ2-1	CASSEGQRGNYNEQFF	TGTGCCAGCAGTGAAGGCCAGCGGGGAAACTACAATGAGCAGTTCTTC
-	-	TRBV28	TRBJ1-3	CASSFVPGTIYF	TGTGCCAGCAGTTTTGTACCGGGGACCATATATTTT
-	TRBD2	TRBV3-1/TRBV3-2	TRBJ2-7	CASSRQSTKIAGSYEQYF	TGTGCCAGCAGCCGACAGAGCACTAAAATAGCGGGATCCTACGAGCAGTACTTC
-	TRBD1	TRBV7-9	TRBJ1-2	CASSLPGQGYGYTF	TGTGCCAGCAGCTTACCGGGACAGGGATACGGCTACACCTTC
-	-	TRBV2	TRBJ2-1	CASTVPAGNNEQFF	TGTGCCAGCACCGTACCGGCTGGTAACAATGAGCAGTTCTTC
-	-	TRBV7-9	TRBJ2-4	CASSLDDTGSVDQYF	TGTGCCAGCAGCTTAGACGATACAGGGTCGGTCGATCAGTACTTC
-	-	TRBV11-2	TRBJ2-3	CASSLEGAGADTQYF	TGTGCCAGCAGCTTAGAGGGGGCGGGCGCAGATACGCAGTATTTT
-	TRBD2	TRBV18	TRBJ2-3	CASSVAGDRTDTQYF	TGTGCCAGCTCAGTAGCGGGAGATCGCACAGATACGCAGTATTTT
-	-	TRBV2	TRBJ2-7	CASETGTYEQYF	TGTGCCAGCGAAACAGGAACCTACGAGCAGTACTTC
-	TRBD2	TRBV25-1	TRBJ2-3	CASSEFRLAGGQYF	TGTGCCAGCAGTGAATTCAGACTAGCGGGAGGGCAGTATTTT
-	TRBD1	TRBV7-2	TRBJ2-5	CASSTRDRAETQYF	TGTGCCAGCAGCACCCGGGACAGGGCAGAGACCCAGTACTTC
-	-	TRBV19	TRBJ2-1	CASSRTLNTVLYNEQFF	TGTGCCAGTAGTAGGACACTTAATACCGTCCTATACAATGAGCAGTTCTTC
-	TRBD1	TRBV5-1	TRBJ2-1	CASSRQGSSYNEQFF	TGCGCCAGCAGCCGACAGGGTAGCTCCTACAATGAGCAGTTCTTC
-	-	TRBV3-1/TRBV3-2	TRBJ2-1	CASSQRRTLGAYNEQFF	TGTGCCAGCAGCCAAAGGCGAACGTTGGGGGCCTACAATGAGCAGTTCTTC
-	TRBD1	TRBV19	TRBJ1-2	CASSPRTGGTATEYGYTF	TGTGCCAGTAGTCCGAGGACAGGGGGGACAGCTACGGAATATGGCTACACCTTC
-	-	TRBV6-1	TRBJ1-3	CASSEGGVSGNTIYF	TGTGCCAGCAGTGAAGGGGGAGTCTCTGGAAACACCATATATTTT
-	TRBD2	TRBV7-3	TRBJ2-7	CASSLNGTSGSYEQYF	TGTGCCAGCAGCTTAAATGGGACTAGCGGGAGCTACGAGCAGTACTTC
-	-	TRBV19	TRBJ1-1	CASRVGGRDTEAFF	TGTGCCAGTAGGGTTGGGGGGCGCGACACTGAAGCTTTCTTT
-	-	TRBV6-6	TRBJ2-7	CATSGVPYEQYF	TGTGCCACCTCGGGGGTGCCCTACGAGCAGTACTTC
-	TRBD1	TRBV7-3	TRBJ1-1	CASKQGAIAEAFF	TGTGCCAGCAAACAGGGGGCAATAGCTGAAGCTTTCTTT
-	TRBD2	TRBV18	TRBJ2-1	CASSPREGIGGEQFF	TGTGCCAGCTCGCCCCGGGAGGGAATCGGCGGTGAGCAGTTCTTC